The present T cell receptor (beta chain) was sequenced within a study of Japanese encephalitis immunity and Zika vaccine responses (dated by TCRdb to the early 2020s). As for the study more broadly: Included participants received three 5.0 ug doses of alum-adjuvanted ZPIV at weeks 0, 4 and 28. About a dozen participants were given two doses of JEV vaccine (IXIARO) 28 days apart, two to three months before the first ZPIV dose. Before ZPIV, 11 to 12 participants got a single dose of YFV vaccine (YF-VAX), while roughly 9 participants were flavivirus-naive. More than five representative participants from each pre-vaccination group were selected for TCR sequencing, using samples from week 0 (after pre-vaccination and before ZPIV) and week 52. TCR repertoires from three flavivirus-naive individuals were additionally analyzed at weeks 2, 6 and 52 after the start of ZPIV vaccination. For stimulation, either ZIKV structural-protein peptide pools divided into flavivirus-conserved and non-conserved sets were used, or JEV or YFV peptides matching the pre-vaccination. ZIKV peptides were 15-mers overlapping by 11 residues, selected for NetMHCpan/NetMHCII-predicted epitopes with affinity below 50 nM. The study tested whether CD4 T cell responses to the Zika vaccine were shaped by prior Japanese encephalitis virus (JEV) or yellow fever virus (YFV) vaccination. The paper's findings and limits, for the study overall: Repertoire similarity across time-points and stimulations was higher in JEV-pre-vaccinated donors than in YFV-pre-vaccinated donors, indicating more clonotypes shared between ZIKV and JEV stimulation. Rather than the whole vaccinated cohort, the analysis covered just a subset of trial participants, namely those who received three doses and had adequate samples. The samples grouped by participant and showed no similarity across individuals, which suggests that no public TCRs were detected. After ZPIV, a significant decrease in repertoire richness of CD4 T cells responding to conserved ZIKV epitopes was observed in JEV-pre-vaccinated donors. Peptide-pool deconvolution was not performed because of sample size limitations, and consequently the individual peptides driving cross-reactive responses were not identified. Only a few individuals showed CD8 T cell responses to ZIKV peptide pools, and those responses were very low in magnitude.

Library creation used 5' RACE. Before sequencing, the TCRbeta libraries were pooled in proportion to the number of cells sorted for each library. Total RNA was extracted from sorted cells with RNAzol RT, and cDNA was synthesized with an oligo(dT) primer and a template-switching oligo. The TCRbeta V-CDR3-J region was amplified by PCR with Kapa HiFi between a SMARTer oligo primer and a TCRbeta constant-region primer. A second PCR attached Illumina adaptors and sample-specific index barcodes, followed by HighPrep bead cleanup and Bioanalyzer confirmation of a band of roughly 650 bp. Libraries were sequenced on an Illumina MiSeq with 2x151 bp paired-end reads. Under the source paper's analysis protocol: An in-house Java program demultiplexed the reads, and MiXCR assigned TCRbeta annotations and counted clonotypes. Repertoire overlap used Morisita-Horn indices from the R package vegan, with UPGMA clustering and Circos plots of recurring clonotypes. Shannon diversity and richness were normalized to the maximum possible value based on input cell numbers, so that values between 0 and 1 were obtained. CDR3beta sequences were aligned with MUSCLE, distances were computed with SeqinR, and multidimensional scaling was plotted in R. TCRdb's own reprocessing of the public reads used fastp at Q25 and MiXCR and kept productive beta chains. Rows with a matching CDR3 protein are joined into one entry that keeps the most common DNA and genes. The V and J calls, along with clone size, are taken from TCRdb and not from the paper's own processing. For this sample there are 200 to 250 distinct CDR3 sequences; over 5% appear just once. Just over 40% of the sample is held by the ten biggest clonotypes.

The CDR3, cysteine through phenylalanine, is 16 amino acids long. The DNA shown is the 48-base CDR3, in frame from base 1. V is cut by 6 bases and J by 0 bases, and the space between the germline ends is 17 bases. According to the germline V gene (reference sequence), CDR1 reads DFQATT and CDR2 reads SNEGSKA. PBMCs were stained with CellTrace CFSE and grown for approximately six days in RPMI containing around 8.7% human serum and peptide pools at 0.8 to 1 ug/mL each. On a BD FACSAria, proliferating CD4 T cells were sorted without fixation as live CD56-CD19-CD16-CD3+CD4+ CFSE-low cells. Enrolled adults were healthy and seronegative for ZIKV, JEV, YFV, DENV and WNV by microneutralization screening. Samples came from a phase 1, double-blinded, randomized, placebo-controlled trial of an alum-adjuvanted Zika purified-inactivated virus (ZPIV) vaccine. Peripheral blood mononuclear cells were isolated by standard procedure and stored frozen in liquid nitrogen until use.

Worth noting for this clonotype: The sample holds no much larger clone one base away, and base qualities are not on file.

The rearrangement joined TRBV20-1 to TRBJ1-4; the D gene is possibly TRBD1, with 5 bases matching. This TCR derives from an adult woman who received an inactivated Zika virus vaccine. Specimen: antigen-activated CD4+ T cells from blood, cultured, collected during a Zika inactivated vaccine study. The CDR3 in this case is CSARRAGLSTNEKLFF. In nucleotide form, the sequence is TGCAGTGCGCGAAGGGCAGGGCTTTCAACTAATGAAAAACTGTTTTTT.